The 10 T cell receptor beta chains listed next were all sequenced from one sample in a study of long-term antiretroviral therapy in people with HIV. Version v3.0 of the immunoSEQ assay ran at survey level. Produced via immunoSEQ multiplex PCR; TCRdb's table is partial and in-frame only. The top ten clones hold around 4.8% of a sample with approximately 23,000 clones, roughly 86% of them seen once. The sequencing here drew on unsorted PBMCs, taken approximately 2.6 years after starting antiretroviral therapy. Source of these receptors: a man aged 35 to 55 with HIV.

This chain links TRBV30 with TRBJ1-2; D gene unclear. Germline-derived CDR1 and CDR2 are GTSNPN and SVGIG (reference sequence). Trimming left V 2 bases short and J 1 base short, with 8 bases between. The CDR3 runs 13 residues. CDR3 coding DNA: TGTGCCTGGAGTTACGGGGATAACTATGGCTACACCTTC. Amino acids: CAWSYGDNYGYTF.

The rearrangement links TRBV19 to TRBJ1-1, with TRBD1 identical over 8 bases. CDR1 is LNHDA, CDR2 SQIVND, per germline (reference sequence). The CDR3 spans 15 residues. After removal of 6 bases from V and 6 bases from J, the junction contained 12 bases not matched to a gene. The CDR3 reads CASSSGSRGLAEAFF. CDR3 bases: TGTGCCAGTAGCTCTGGCAGCAGGGGGCTCGCTGAAGCTTTCTTT.

The rearrangement links TRBV29-1 to TRBJ1-1; possible D gene TRBD1, 5 bases. The germline V gene encodes CDR1 SQVTM and CDR2 ANQGSEA. The ends were cut back, 1 base at V and 1 base at J, with 10 bases in the middle. CDR3 length: 14 residues. CDR3 sequence reads: CSVEAVRGNTEAFF. CDR3 coding DNA: TGCAGCGTTGAAGCTGTAAGGGGGAACACTGAAGCTTTCTTT.

In its sample, this clone was seen once. The chain carries TRBV5-1 and TRBJ2-7, with D possibly matching TRBD1 (5 bases). This CDR3 contains 12 residues. The V end lost 0 bases, the J end lost 4 bases, and 5 bases lay between the germline ends. CDR1 is SGHRS and CDR2 is YFSETQ in the germline V gene. In DNA form, the CDR3 reads TGCGCCAGCAGCTTGGAGGGGTACGAGCAGTACTTC. Translated, it gives CASSLEGYEQYF.

This clone showed up just once. This chain connects TRBV7-2 to TRBJ2-5; 7 bases are a match to TRBD2. Germline trimming cut 3 bases from V and 5 bases from J; bases unmatched to any gene: 9. Looked up from germline, CDR1 is SGHTA and CDR2 is FQGNSA. This CDR3 has 15 residues. CDR3 sequence (DNA): TGTGCCAGCAGCTTGGATGGGGGGGTTGGGGAGACCCAGTACTTC. It is translated as CASSLDGGVGETQYF.

This chain links TRBV7-9 with TRBJ2-3; perhaps TRBD2 as D (5 bases). Germline V gene lookup returns CDR1 SEHNR and CDR2 FQNEAQ (reference sequence). V gave up 2 bases and J gave up 2 bases, with 8 bases separating them. The CDR3 runs 14 residues. The CDR3 here is CASSLSGTTDTQYF. CDR3 nucleotides: TGTGCCAGCAGCTTAAGCGGCACCACAGATACGCAGTATTTT.

In its sample, this clone was seen once. The rearrangement links TRBV27 to TRBJ2-2; no clear D. In germline, CDR1 is MNHEY, CDR2 SMNVEV (reference sequence). V was clipped by 5 bases and J by 5 bases, with 6 bases between them. CDR3 length equals 12 residues. CDR3 coding DNA: TGTGCCAGCAGTCTTCGAACCGGGGAGCTGTTTTTT. This codes for CASSLRTGELFF.

CDR3 sequence: CASSLSAGDWNIQYF. In DNA form, the CDR3 reads TGTGCCAGCAGTTTATCGGCAGGGGATTGGAACATTCAGTACTTC. V and J are TRBV27 and TRBJ2-4; D may be TRBD1 (6 bases). Germline V gene lookup returns CDR1 MNHEY and CDR2 SMNVEV (reference sequence). The V end was cut by 0 bases, the J end by 7 bases, with 13 bases between. CDR3 length: 15 amino acids.

This rearrangement joins TRBV11-3 to TRBJ1-3, with no clear D. The germline CDR1 and CDR2 sequences are SGHNT and YENEEA. Trimming took 5 bases from V and 0 from J, leaving 11 bases between them. The CDR3 has 15 amino acids. CDR3 in DNA: TGTGCCAGCAGCCCCGACCCCGGCTCTGGAAACACCATATATTTT. Protein: CASSPDPGSGNTIYF.

V usage is TRBV4-2 and J usage is TRBJ2-1; D gene uncertain. The CDR3 has 14 residues. The germline CDR1 and CDR2 sequences are LGHNA and YNFKEQ. V was shortened by 2 bases and J by 0 bases, with 5 bases between the two germline ends. Here the CDR3 reads CASSQLSSYNEQFF. CDR3 in DNA: TGTGCCAGCAGCCAATTGAGCTCCTACAATGAGCAGTTCTTC.